This T cell receptor beta chain derives from a study of blood T cell repertoires in COVID-19. Clones were read by immunoSEQ multiplex PCR, and TCRdb kept only the in-frame ones, dropping some. The table lists 250,000 to 300,000 clones, around four fifths of them singletons. This CDR3 has 16 residues. Trimming cost V 5 bases and J 4 bases, with 16 bases left between them. CDR1 SGHRS and CDR2 YFSETQ come from the germline V gene. The V gene is TRBV5-1, the J gene TRBJ2-6; no reliable D call. The receptor comes from a man between 60 and 70 years old who had recovered from COVID-19. The sample was peripheral blood. DNA of the CDR3: TGCGCCAGCAGTCTGGCTGACAACACCGGGGCCAACGTCCTGACTTTC. It is translated as CASSLADNTGANVLTF.